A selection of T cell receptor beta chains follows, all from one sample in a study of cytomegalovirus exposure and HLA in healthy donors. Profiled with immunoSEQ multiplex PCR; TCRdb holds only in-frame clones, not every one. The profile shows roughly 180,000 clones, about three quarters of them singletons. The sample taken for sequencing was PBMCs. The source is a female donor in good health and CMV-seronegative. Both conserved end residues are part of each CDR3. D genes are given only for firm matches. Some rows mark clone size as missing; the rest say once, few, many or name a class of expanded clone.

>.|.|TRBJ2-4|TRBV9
CASSARVSGDIQYF
TGTGCCAGCAGCGCGAGGGTCTCCGGCGACATTCAGTACTTC
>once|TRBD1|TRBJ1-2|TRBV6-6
CASSPTGGDGYTF
TGTGCCAGCAGTCCCACAGGGGGCGATGGCTACACCTTC
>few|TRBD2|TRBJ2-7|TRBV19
CASSNSGASSYEQYF
TGTGCCAGTAGTAATAGCGGGGCAAGCTCCTACGAGCAGTACTTC
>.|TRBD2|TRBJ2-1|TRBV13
CASKPSYGLGVGNEQFF
TGTGCCAGCAAACCGAGCTATGGACTAGGCGTTGGCAATGAGCAGTTCTTC
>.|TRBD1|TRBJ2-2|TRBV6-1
CASSLGQGNTGELFF
TGTGCCAGCAGCTTGGGACAGGGGAACACCGGGGAGCTGTTTTTT
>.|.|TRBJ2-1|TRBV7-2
CASSYQGGGEQFF
TGTGCCAGCAGTTATCAAGGGGGGGGTGAGCAGTTCTTC
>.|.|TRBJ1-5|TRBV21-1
CASSNGGQGNQPQHF
TGTGCCAGCAGCAATGGCGGACAGGGCAACCAGCCCCAGCATTTT
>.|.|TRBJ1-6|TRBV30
CAWSVLGREVGALHF
TGTGCCTGGAGTGTACTCGGGCGGGAGGTTGGGGCCCTCCACTTT
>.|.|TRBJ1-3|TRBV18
CASSLSDRGNTIYF
TGTGCCAGCTCACTGTCGGACAGAGGAAACACCATATATTTT
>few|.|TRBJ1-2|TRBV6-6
CASSAGRYGYTF
TGTGCCAGCAGTGCTGGCCGCTATGGCTACACCTTC
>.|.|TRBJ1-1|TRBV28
CASRQGPMNTEAFF
TGTGCCAGCAGACAGGGCCCAATGAACACTGAAGCTTTCTTT
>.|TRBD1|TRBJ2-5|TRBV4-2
CASGSRDSQETQYF
TGTGCCAGCGGATCCCGGGACAGCCAAGAGACCCAGTACTTC
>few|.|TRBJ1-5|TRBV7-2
CASSPRVGNQPQHF
TGTGCCAGCAGCCCCCGGGTTGGGAATCAGCCCCAGCATTTT
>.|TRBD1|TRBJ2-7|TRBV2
CASSAGQGFNEQYF
TGTGCCAGCAGTGCGGGACAGGGGTTCAACGAGCAGTACTTC
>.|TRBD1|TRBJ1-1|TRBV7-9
CASNRDRGRSTEAFF
TGTGCCAGCAACCGGGACAGGGGTCGTAGCACTGAAGCTTTCTTT
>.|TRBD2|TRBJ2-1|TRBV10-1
CASSRLAGGPQFF
TGCGCCAGCAGCCGACTAGCGGGGGGGCCGCAGTTCTTC